The source of this T cell receptor beta chain is a study of blood T cell repertoires in COVID-19 (dated by TCRdb to 2020 to 2022). Background for the entire study: Samples from collaborators originated in the United States, Italy and Spain and spanned both the acute and convalescent phases of COVID-19. The prospective study material was composed of cDNA or gDNA derived from T cells, B-cell-depleted T cells, or PBMCs. Deeply sampled blood TCRbeta repertoires from subjects exposed to, actively infected with, or recovered from COVID-19 were included in the dataset. The repertoires were released in a freely available public database intended as a resource for research on the immune response to SARS-CoV-2. Samples were obtained from the ongoing ImmuneRACE study (first 160 participants) and from some 1,300 subjects provided by 6 global collaborators. A de-identified subject ID, COVID-19 status, age in years and sex were almost always included in the sample metadata. Where available, HLA class I and class II types were obtained from metadata supplied by the sample provider rather than from assay-based typing. Points the paper makes about the study in general: The quantity of clinical and demographic metadata differed by source and by participant and was supplied without curation.

Whole blood was collected in K2EDTA tubes by collaborating institutions according to the institutions' own protocols. For TCRbeta analysis, collaborators shipped samples as frozen whole blood, isolated PBMCs, or DNA extracted from either of those sample types. TCRbeta CDR3 regions were amplified from genomic DNA by means of the immunoSEQ Assay, a bias-controlled multiplex PCR. The study's own analysis went as follows. Nucleated cell counts per sample were estimated from amplification of reference gene primers within the assay. Sequence reads were collapsed and filtered to measure the absolute abundance of every unique TCRbeta CDR3 rearrangement. For each sample, productive Simpson clonality was calculated as the square root of Simpson's diversity index across productive rearrangements. What TCRdb holds here is the immuneACCESS table cut down to in-frame rearrangements. Part of the clones is not present; checked against another copy, under half of the missing clones reflect an unresolved V gene, and the others are unexplained. The V and J calls and clone size were taken over from that table, and D and trimming were inferred from the DNA. This sample comprises approximately 170,000 clones, roughly 85% of them detected only once. The ten biggest clones cover 7.5% to 10% of the sample.

V is trimmed back by 3 bases and J by 4 bases, and the junction contains 3 bases that no gene match accounts for. The CDR3 runs 13 residues from the cysteine to the phenylalanine. Only the CDR3 part of the read is kept: 39 bases, read in frame from the first base. CDR1 and CDR2 are drawn from the germline V gene (reference sequence): SGHNT, YYREEE. This clone was counted a few times. Its antigen remains unidentified. Base-call qualities are not available, and no considerably larger clone is one nucleotide away. The TCR originated in a man over 45 with active or convalescent COVID-19. This chain is built from TRBV5-4 and TRBJ1-2; TRBD1 matches 7 bases in the middle. The sequencing sample was made of peripheral blood. The DNA sequence reads TGTGCCAGCAGCTCCGGGACAGCCTATGGCTACACCTTC. This translates into CASSSGTAYGYTF. This CDR3, with the reference TRBV5-4 and TRBJ1-2 proteins standing in past its ends, gives the full variable domain ETGVTQSPTHLIKTRGQQVTLRCSSQSGHNTVSWYQQALGQGPQFIFQYYREEENGRGNFPPRFSGLQFPNYSSELNVNALELDDSALYLCASSSGTAYGYTFGSGTRLTVV.